This TCR beta chain was identified during a study of T cells after yellow fever vaccination. As TCR cDNA was made by 5'RACE template switching, a universal primer site and UMIs were added. MiXCR was run by TCRdb on the 5' RACE reads, yielding one entry per CDR3 protein. The data contain 400,000 to 650,000 distinct CDR3 sequences, 21% of them seen just once; the ten biggest clones take up 16%. Trimming pared 3 bases from V and 6 bases from J, leaving 3 bases between. The CDR3 extends over 11 amino acids. The germline V gene has CDR1 SGDLS and CDR2 YYNGEE. This sample comprised PBMCs, obtained about 20 days after the first yellow fever vaccination. The J gene is TRBJ2-2, the V gene TRBV9, with D uncertain. This clonotype originated in a young man who received the YFV17D yellow fever vaccine. The CDR3 spells CASSAAGELFF. The CDR3 DNA reads as TGTGCCAGCAGCGCCGCCGGGGAGCTGTTTTTT.